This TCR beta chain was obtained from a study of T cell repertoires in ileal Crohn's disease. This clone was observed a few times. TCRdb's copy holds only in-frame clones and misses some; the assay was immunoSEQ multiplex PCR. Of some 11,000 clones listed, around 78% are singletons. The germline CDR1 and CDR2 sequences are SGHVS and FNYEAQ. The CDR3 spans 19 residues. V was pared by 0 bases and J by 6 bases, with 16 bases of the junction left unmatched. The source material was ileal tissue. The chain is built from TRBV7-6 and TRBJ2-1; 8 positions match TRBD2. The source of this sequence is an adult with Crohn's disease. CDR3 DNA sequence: TGTGCCAGCAGCTTAGCGGGGGGGGCGGGACTAGGGCTTGGCAATGAGCAGTTCTTC. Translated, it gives CASSLAGGAGLGLGNEQFF.